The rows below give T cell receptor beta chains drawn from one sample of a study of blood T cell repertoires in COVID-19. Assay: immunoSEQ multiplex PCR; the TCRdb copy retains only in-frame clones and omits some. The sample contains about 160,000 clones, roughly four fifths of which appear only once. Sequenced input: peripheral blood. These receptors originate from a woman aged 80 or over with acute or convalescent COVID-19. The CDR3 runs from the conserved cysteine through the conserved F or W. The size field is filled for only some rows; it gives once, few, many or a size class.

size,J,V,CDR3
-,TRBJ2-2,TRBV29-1,CSVGSLAGVSTGELFF
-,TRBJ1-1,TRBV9,CASSWGQGTRTEAFF
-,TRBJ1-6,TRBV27,CASSLIDRDSPLHF
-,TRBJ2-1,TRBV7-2,CASSPGPGQVIVFTNEQFF
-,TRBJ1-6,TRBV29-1,CSVVQGANSPLHF
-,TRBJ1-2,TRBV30,CAWSVWGGYGYTF
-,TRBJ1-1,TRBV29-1,CSVEENRGTEAFF
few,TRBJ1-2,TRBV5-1,CASSQTGAWGYTF
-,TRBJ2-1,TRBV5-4,CASSAPLAGGPNEQFF
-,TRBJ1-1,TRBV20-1,CSARQGTREYF
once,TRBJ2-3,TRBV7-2,CASSPPDRTQYF
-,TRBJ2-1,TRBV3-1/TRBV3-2,CASSPFLTGTGGYNEQFF
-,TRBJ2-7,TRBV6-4,CASEGAVKSGVSSYEQYF
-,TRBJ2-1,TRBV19,CASSLRGRDNNEQFF
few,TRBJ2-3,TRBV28,CASSLSRRTDTQYF
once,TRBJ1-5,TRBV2,CASRGQGTGQPQHF
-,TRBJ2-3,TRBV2,CASSLRTSGGDTQYF
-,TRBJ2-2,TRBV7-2,CASSLLGRVYTGELFF
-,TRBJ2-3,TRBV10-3,CAISPTDSRTDTQYF
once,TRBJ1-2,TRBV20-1,CSATDRGNGYTF
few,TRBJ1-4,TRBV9,CASSFGTGTNEKLFF